The 20 T cell receptor beta chains below all came from one sample that was sequenced in a study of shared clonotypes between healthy human individuals. Only CD45RO-negative cells positively selected for CCR7 counted as naive CD8 cells, so terminally differentiated effector memory CD45RA+ cells were excluded. Assay: immunoSEQ multiplex PCR; the TCRdb copy retains only in-frame clones and omits some. Among about 2.1 million clones, about 93% were seen once, and the ten largest hold around 1.7%. Sequencing was carried out using naive CD8+ T cells from PBMCs. These receptors were obtained from a young man in good health. Some clones in this sample may be carry-over from other donors' samples.

The sample holds one count of this clone. The rearrangement joins TRBV7-9 to TRBJ2-7; D may be TRBD1 (6 bases). The V and J ends lost 6 bases and 0 bases respectively, with 15 bases between them. CDR1 is SEHNR and CDR2 is FQNEAQ in the germline V gene (reference sequence). The CDR3 has 15 residues. CDR3 coding DNA: TGTGCCAGCAGGTCAGGACAGAAACCCTCCTACGAGCAGTACTTC. Translation: CASRSGQKPSYEQYF.

The CDR3 sequence is CASSSDSRYKRNEQYF. The CDR3 DNA reads as TGTGCCAGCAGCTCCGACAGTCGCTACAAAAGGAACGAGCAGTACTTC. The genes are TRBV7-9 and TRBJ2-7; D is possibly TRBD1 (5 bases). The CDR3 totals 16 residues. Trimming took 4 bases from V and 5 from J, leaving 21 bases between them. From germline, CDR1 is SEHNR and CDR2 FQNEAQ (reference sequence). Full variable domain (remainder filled in from reference TRBV7-9 and TRBJ2-7): DTGVSQNPRHKITKRGQNVTFRCDPISEHNRLYWYRQTLGQGPEFLTYFQNEAQLEKSRLLSDRFSAERPKGSFSTLEIQRTEQGDSAMYLCASSSDSRYKRNEQYFGPGTRLTVT.

This chain links TRBV11-3 with TRBJ2-3; D unclear. CDR3 length: 14 residues. Germline V gene sequence: CDR1 SGHNT, CDR2 YENEEA. The ends were cut back, 2 bases at V and 4 bases at J, with 10 bases in the middle. The chain's CDR3 is CASSLTVASDTQYF. The CDR3 DNA is TGTGCCAGCAGCTTAACTGTTGCGTCAGATACGCAGTATTTT.

The chain links TRBV7-9 to TRBJ1-1, with TRBD1 matching 8 bases. CDR3 size: 15 residues. V was clipped by 5 bases and J by 5 bases; unmatched bases: 10. Germline loops: CDR1 SEHNR, CDR2 FQNEAQ (reference sequence). The CDR3 bases are TGTGCCAGCAGCCCAATCCAGGGGGCCGGTACTGAAGCTTTCTTT. Translation gives CASSPIQGAGTEAFF.

The CDR3 DNA follows: TGTGCCATCAGTGAGTCGACTAGCGGCCACAATGAGCAGTTCTTC. This sequence encodes CAISESTSGHNEQFF. The chain carries TRBV10-3 and TRBJ2-1, with TRBD2 matching over 9 bases. Germline loops: CDR1 ENHRY, CDR2 SYGVKD. Germline trimming cut 0 bases from V and 5 bases from J; bases unmatched to any gene: 2. The CDR3 covers 15 residues.

This sequence joins TRBV6-5 and TRBJ2-7; D not resolved. Trimming stripped 0 bases from V and 7 bases from J, with 10 bases between. The germline gives CDR1 MNHEY, CDR2 SVGAGI. The CDR3 totals 13 residues. This CDR3 is CASSYSVGWEQYF. The DNA for the CDR3 is TGTGCCAGCAGTTACTCTGTGGGTTGGGAGCAGTACTTC.

V usage is TRBV29-1 and J usage is TRBJ2-1; D remains unclear. V lost 3 bases to trimming and J lost 0 bases, with 6 bases between them. Germline CDR1 reads SQVTM; CDR2 reads ANQGSEA. The CDR3 is made up of 13 amino acids. The CDR3 coding sequence is TGCAGCGTTGAGCCTAGCTCCTACAATGAGCAGTTCTTC. Amino acid sequence: CSVEPSSYNEQFF.

V and J are TRBV9 and TRBJ1-3; unclear D gene. With 4 bases removed from V and 0 bases from J, the gap between germline ends came to 14 bases. This CDR3 spans 16 amino acids. Germline V gene sequence: CDR1 SGDLS, CDR2 YYNGEE. The CDR3, as DNA: TGTGCCAGCAGCCCGAGCCCCCAGAGCTCTGGAAACACCATATATTTT. This codes for CASSPSPQSSGNTIYF. Using reference TRBV9 and TRBJ1-3 for the parts outside the CDR3, the full variable domain is DSGVTQTPKHLITATGQRVTLRCSPRSGDLSVYWYQQSLDQGLQFLIQYYNGEERAKGNILERFSAQQFPDLHSELNLSSLELGDSALYFCASSPSPQSSGNTIYFGEGSWLTVV.

The J gene is TRBJ2-3, the V gene TRBV5-1; unclear D gene. The CDR3 is 16 amino acids. Trimming pared 0 bases from V and 4 bases from J, leaving 15 bases between. CDR1 is SGHRS and CDR2 is YFSETQ in the germline V gene. The CDR3 region is CASSLGRALKADTQYF. The CDR3 nucleotides are TGCGCCAGCAGCTTGGGTAGGGCCTTAAAGGCAGATACGCAGTATTTT.

V and J are TRBV9 and TRBJ1-1; no definite D call. Looked up from germline, CDR1 is SGDLS and CDR2 is YYNGEE. This CDR3 is 15 amino acids long. V was trimmed by 0 bases and J by 6 bases, leaving 15 bases between them. The CDR3 protein is CASSVVLNPIPEAFF. In nucleotides, the CDR3 is TGTGCCAGCAGCGTAGTTTTGAACCCCATCCCTGAAGCTTTCTTT.

The rearrangement uses TRBV9 and TRBJ2-3; a weak D match, TRBD1 (6 bases). Germline values: CDR1 SGDLS, CDR2 YYNGEE. The CDR3 covers 17 residues. V was cut by 2 bases and J by 4 bases, with 20 bases left in between. CDR3 protein: CASSVSSGAAAADTQYF. In nucleotides, the CDR3 is TGTGCCAGCAGCGTTTCCTCAGGGGCGGCCGCAGCAGATACGCAGTATTTT.

The rearrangement links TRBV27 to TRBJ2-1; 7 positions match TRBD2. CDR3 length: 16 amino acids. CDR1 MNHEY and CDR2 SMNVEV come from the germline V gene (reference sequence). Trimming took 0 bases from V and 6 from J; bases not matched to a gene: 8. CDR3 amino acids: CASSLSGGSGSNEQFF. The CDR3 DNA sequence: TGTGCCAGCAGTTTATCTGGCGGGAGTGGTTCCAATGAGCAGTTCTTC.

The chain is built from TRBV7-9 and TRBJ2-7; TRBD2 is a possible D gene (7 bases). The CDR3 runs 14 residues. From germline, CDR1 is SEHNR and CDR2 FQNEAQ (reference sequence). V was shortened by 7 bases and J by 2 bases, with 15 bases between the two germline ends. In DNA, the CDR3 is TGTGCCAGCACCCGAGGGGGGGCCCCCTACGAGCAGTACTTC. The encoded protein is CASTRGGAPYEQYF.

The chain carries TRBV5-1 and TRBJ2-2; 13 nucleotides line up with TRBD2. Germline lookup yields CDR1 SGHRS and CDR2 YFSETQ. Trimming took 4 bases from V and 7 from J; bases not matched to a gene: 7. This CDR3 is built from 16 residues. DNA for the CDR3: TGCGCCAGCAGCCTTCGGACTAGCGGGAGTTTCGGGGAGCTGTTTTTT. Translating it yields CASSLRTSGSFGELFF. The whole variable domain, filled in from reference TRBV5-1 and TRBJ2-2, reads KAGVTQTPRYLIKTRGQQVTLSCSPISGHRSVSWYQQTPGQGLQFLFEYFSETQRNKGNFPGRFSGRQFSNSRSEMNVSTLELGDSALYLCASSLRTSGSFGELFFGEGSRLTVL.

The V gene is TRBV28, the J gene TRBJ2-4; a weak D match, TRBD1 (6 bases). This CDR3 is built from 14 residues. CDR1 is MDHEN and CDR2 is SYDVKM in the germline V gene. Trimming shortened V by 7 bases and J by 5 bases, and 15 bases separated the two germline ends. CDR3 region: CASNPRGHENIQYF. In nucleotides, the CDR3 is TGTGCCAGCAACCCAAGGGGACACGAAAACATTCAGTACTTC.

Worth noting for this clone: The identical CDR3 is also encoded by other nucleotide sequences in the sample. The V call is TRBV2, the J call TRBJ1-2; D possibly corresponds to TRBD1 (6 bases). V was trimmed by 4 bases and J by 1 base, leaving 7 bases between them. The V gene's germline CDR1 is SNHLY and CDR2 FYNNEI. The length of the CDR3 is 13 residues. The CDR3 loop is CASSGTDNYGYTF. The CDR3 DNA reads TGTGCCAGCAGTGGGACAGATAACTATGGCTACACCTTC. The complete variable domain, with remaining parts taken from reference TRBV2 and TRBJ1-2, reads EPEVTQTPSHQVTQMGQEVILRCVPISNHLYFYWYRQILGQKVEFLVSFYNNEISEKSEIFDDQFSVERPDGSNFTLKIRSTKLEDSAMYFCASSGTDNYGYTFGSGTRLTVV.

With respect to this clone: Other nucleotide sequences in the sample specify the same CDR3. The chain employs TRBV5-1 and TRBJ1-2; tentative D call: TRBD1 (5 bases). Trimming stripped 0 bases from V and 5 bases from J, with 8 bases between. The germline CDR1 and CDR2 sequences are SGHRS and YFSETQ. There are 13 residues in the CDR3. This chain's CDR3 is CASSLASGYGYTF. The CDR3 DNA is TGCGCCAGCAGCTTGGCCTCAGGGTATGGCTACACCTTC.

Worth noting for this clone: At one end, the junction sequence differs from germline, possibly due to a read error. The chain is built from TRBV14 and TRBJ1-4; D gene unclear. CDR1 and CDR2 from the germline V gene are SGHDN and FVKESK. This CDR3 has 13 amino acids. CDR3: CASSPRTKEKLFF. The CDR3 coding sequence is TGTGCCAGCAGCCCCCGAACTAAGGAAAAACTGTTTTTT.

The chain joins TRBV5-4 to TRBJ1-2; 9 bases map to TRBD1. CDR3 size: 14 residues. The V segment lost 4 bases and the J segment 6 bases; nucleotides outside the gene matches: 7. Germline CDR1 and CDR2: SGHNT and YYREEE (reference sequence). The CDR3 region is CASSDDRGAHGYTF. DNA of the CDR3: TGTGCCAGCAGCGACGACAGGGGGGCCCATGGCTACACCTTC.

V and J are TRBV4-2 and TRBJ1-4; D is possibly TRBD1 (5 bases). V lost 0 bases and J lost 0, with 17 bases in between. This CDR3 has 19 residues. Germline CDR1 is LGHNA and CDR2 is YNFKEQ. DNA for the CDR3: TGTGCCAGCAGCCAAGATGAATCCCGGGGGGTTGCAACTAATGAAAAACTGTTTTTT. Protein sequence: CASSQDESRGVATNEKLFF.